The TCR beta chain under discussion was sequenced for a study of long-term antiretroviral therapy in people with HIV. Survey level was the resolution at which the v3.0 immunoSEQ assay ran. The repertoire was sequenced with immunoSEQ multiplex PCR; TCRdb's copy has only in-frame clones and lacks some. The sample contains about 22,000 clones, 88% of which appear only once. Germline V lookup: CDR1 MDHEN, CDR2 SYDVKM. Deletions cut 3 bases from V and 5 bases from J, with 16 bases between. This CDR3 comprises 16 residues. The V call is TRBV28, the J call TRBJ2-2; D perhaps matches TRBD2 (6 bases). The source material was unsorted PBMCs, sampled 0.6 years after starting antiretroviral therapy. The receptor comes from a man in his sixties with HIV. CDR3 sequence (DNA): TGTGCCAGCAGTTTGGTGCCCGGGAGCGGGACCGGGGAGCTGTTTTTT. Its translation: CASSLVPGSGTGELFF.